The 27 T cell receptor beta chains below all came from one sample that was sequenced in a study of blood T cell repertoires in COVID-19. The method was immunoSEQ multiplex PCR; TCRdb's version includes in-frame clones alone and lacks a portion of them. This sample has about 260,000 clones, with 83% found just once. The sequenced sample was peripheral blood. Every receptor here comes from a man between 60 and 70 years old who had recovered from COVID-19.

The sample holds one count of this clone. The chain links TRBV9 to TRBJ1-2; 7 nucleotides match TRBD1. Trimming took 0 bases from V and 14 from J; bases not matched to a gene: 16. The CDR3 is made up of 15 amino acids. Germline-derived CDR1 and CDR2 are SGDLS and YYNGEE. This CDR3 reads CASSVGAGGTARGTF. The DNA for the CDR3 is TGTGCCAGCAGCGTAGGGGCTGGGGGGACAGCCCGGGGTACCTTC. Full variable domain (remainder filled in from reference TRBV9 and TRBJ1-2): DSGVTQTPKHLITATGQRVTLRCSPRSGDLSVYWYQQSLDQGLQFLIQYYNGEERAKGNILERFSAQQFPDLHSELNLSSLELGDSALYFCASSVGAGGTARGTFGSGTRLTVV.

This clone has more than one count but fewer than ten. CDR3 residues: CASSGTKNTEAFF. The CDR3 bases are TGTGCCAGCAGTGGGACAAAGAACACTGAAGCTTTCTTT. The J gene is TRBJ1-1, the V gene TRBV2; D might be TRBD1 (5 bases). The ends were cut back, 4 bases at V and 1 base at J, with 7 bases in the middle. CDR1 and CDR2 (germline): SNHLY, FYNNEI. CDR3 size: 13 residues.

The genes are TRBV2 and TRBJ2-3; a possible D gene is TRBD2 (6 bases). V was clipped by 5 bases and J by 2 bases, with 11 bases between them. Germline values: CDR1 SNHLY, CDR2 FYNNEI. The CDR3 loop spans 14 amino acids. The CDR3 DNA reads as TGTGCCAGCAGTCTTGGAGGGAACACAGATACGCAGTATTTT. As protein: CASSLGGNTDTQYF. The full variable domain, its missing parts supplied by reference TRBV2 and TRBJ2-3, is EPEVTQTPSHQVTQMGQEVILRCVPISNHLYFYWYRQILGQKVEFLVSFYNNEISEKSEIFDDQFSVERPDGSNFTLKIRSTKLEDSAMYFCASSLGGNTDTQYFGPGTRLTVL.

The chain is built from TRBV27 and TRBJ1-1; D remains ambiguous. Trimming left V 0 bases short and J 1 base short, with 9 bases between. This CDR3 spans 15 amino acids. Germline values: CDR1 MNHEY, CDR2 SMNVEV (reference sequence). CDR3 in DNA: TGTGCCAGCAGTTTATCCGGGGTGGGGAACACTGAAGCTTTCTTT. This codes for CASSLSGVGNTEAFF.

This chain connects TRBV14 to TRBJ2-1; 8 positions agree with TRBD2. V was pared by 4 bases and J by 9 bases, with 14 bases of the junction left unmatched. This CDR3 is 16 amino acids long. CDR1 SGHDN and CDR2 FVKESK come from the germline V gene. CDR3 sequence: CASSPYPGTRSGEQFF. The CDR3 DNA is TGTGCCAGCAGCCCTTATCCCGGGACTAGGTCTGGTGAGCAGTTCTTC.

The V call is TRBV10-1, the J call TRBJ2-3, with D hard to call. V lost 3 bases, J lost 1 base, and 11 bases lay in between. Germline CDR1 is WNHNN and CDR2 is SYGVQD (reference sequence). The CDR3 runs to 15 residues. The CDR3 DNA is TGCGCCAGCAGTGAAGCTTTTACCCGCACAGATACGCAGTATTTT. Its protein is CASSEAFTRTDTQYF.

The chain carries TRBV5-8 and TRBJ1-2, with 7 nucleotides matching TRBD1. Trimming cost V 3 bases and J 2 bases; bases outside gene matches: 10. The CDR3 totals 16 residues. Germline V gene lookup returns CDR1 SGHTS and CDR2 YDEGEE. The CDR3 spells CASSWLSGQKNYGYTF. In nucleotides, the CDR3 is TGTGCCAGCAGCTGGCTGTCGGGACAGAAAAACTATGGCTACACCTTC.

The gene calls are TRBV11-2 and TRBJ2-7; 8 bases fit TRBD2. The germline gives CDR1 SGHAT, CDR2 FQNNGV. This CDR3 contains 16 residues. Unmatched junction bases numbered 11, after V lost 7 bases and J lost 0 bases. CDR3: CASNGASGWSSYEQYF. CDR3 DNA sequence: TGTGCCAGCAATGGGGCTAGCGGGTGGAGCTCCTACGAGCAGTACTTC. The full variable domain, in which reference TRBV11-2 and TRBJ2-7 provide the parts outside the CDR3, is EAGVAQSPRYKIIEKRQSVAFWCNPISGHATLYWYQQILGQGPKLLIQFQNNGVVDDSQLPKDRFSAERLKGVDSTLKIQPAKLEDSAVYLCASNGASGWSSYEQYFGPGTRLTVT.

This rearrangement joins TRBV5-1 to TRBJ2-5, with 14 bases lining up with TRBD2. With V trimmed by 0 bases and J by 2 bases, 6 bases remained unmatched. CDR3 length: 18 residues. In germline, CDR1 is SGHRS, CDR2 YFSETQ. CDR3 DNA: TGCGCCAGCAGCTTGGCCAGGACTAGCGGGGGGCGACAAGAGACCCAGTACTTC. Amino acids: CASSLARTSGGRQETQYF.

V is TRBV24-1 and J is TRBJ1-5; perhaps TRBD1 as D (5 bases). The V end lost 4 bases, the J end lost 2 bases, and 11 bases lay between the germline ends. CDR3 size: 15 residues. The V gene's germline CDR1 is KGHDR and CDR2 SFDVKD. The CDR3 region is CATSEDGTRNQPQHF. The DNA for the CDR3 is TGTGCCACCAGTGAAGATGGGACTCGCAATCAGCCCCAGCATTTT.

This clone was observed a single time. The rearrangement joins TRBV27 to TRBJ1-1; 8 nucleotides match TRBD1. The junction had 5 bases not matched to a gene; V was cut back by 4 bases and J by 4 bases. The CDR3 loop spans 14 amino acids. Germline values: CDR1 MNHEY, CDR2 SMNVEV (reference sequence). CDR3 DNA: TGTGCCAGCAGTTCTCAGGGGGCCACCACTGAAGCTTTCTTT. Residues: CASSSQGATTEAFF.

The gene calls are TRBV6-6 and TRBJ1-4; 8 bases fit TRBD1. This CDR3 contains 16 residues. Germline lookup yields CDR1 MNHNY and CDR2 SVGAGI (reference sequence). V shed 7 bases, J shed 0 bases, and the junction held 7 bases outside the gene matches. CDR3 nucleotides: TGTGCCAGCACCCCGGACAGGGTGTCAACTAATGAAAAACTGTTTTTT. Translating gives CASTPDRVSTNEKLFF.

The rearrangement uses TRBV12-1 and TRBJ1-2. TRBV12-1 is designated a pseudogene. The CDR3 length is 13 residues. The CDR3 protein is CASPGSESYGYTF. The CDR3 bases are TGTGCCAGCCCCGGGTCCGAGTCCTATGGCTACACCTTC.

The V gene is TRBV27, the J gene TRBJ2-7; TRBD1 matches at 10 bases. This CDR3 is 14 amino acids long. J lost 2 bases, V lost 8 bases, and 6 bases had no gene match. Germline values: CDR1 MNHEY, CDR2 SMNVEV (reference sequence). The CDR3 is CASGRTGGTYEQYF. For the CDR3, the DNA is TGTGCCAGCGGCCGGACAGGGGGTACCTACGAGCAGTACTTC.

V is TRBV2 and J is TRBJ1-5; perhaps TRBD1 as D (6 bases). Germline CDR1 SNHLY, CDR2 FYNNEI. The length of the CDR3 is 14 residues. The ends were cut back, 4 bases at V and 11 bases at J, with 18 bases in the middle. CDR3 nucleotides: TGTGCCAGCAGTGGGACCCAGGGGAGTTTGGCCCAGCATTTT. It is translated as CASSGTQGSLAQHF.

The chain recombines TRBV7-8 with TRBJ2-5; 7 bases are a match to TRBD2. V lost 6 bases and J lost 1; bases outside the gene matches: 8. The CDR3 consists of 15 residues. Per germline, CDR1 SGHVS and CDR2 FQNEAQ. The CDR3 sequence is CASRGGVAPQETQYF. The CDR3 coding sequence is TGTGCCAGCAGGGGGGGGGTAGCGCCCCAAGAGACCCAGTACTTC.

This chain uses TRBV10-3 with TRBJ2-7; D not certain. This CDR3 has 11 amino acids. The V and J ends lost 3 bases and 5 bases respectively, with 5 bases between them. Germline CDR1 and CDR2: ENHRY and SYGVKD. This CDR3 reads CAISELDEQYF. CDR3 nucleotides: TGTGCCATCAGTGAACTCGACGAGCAGTACTTC.

The CDR3 here is CASSGGSSYNSPLHF. In nucleotides, the CDR3 is TGTGCCAGCAGTGGAGGGAGCTCCTATAATTCACCCCTCCACTTT. The gene calls are TRBV9 and TRBJ1-6; D is uncertain. Germline V lookup: CDR1 SGDLS, CDR2 YYNGEE. Deletions cut 5 bases from V and 0 bases from J, with 9 bases between. The CDR3 is made up of 15 amino acids.

In DNA, the CDR3 is TGTGCCAGTGCGGGACTACGGGCTCGTGGGGAGCAGTTCTTC. Residues: CASAGLRARGEQFF. V usage is TRBV6-6 and J usage is TRBJ2-1, with 7 positions matching TRBD2. V was pared by 9 bases and J by 10 bases, with 15 bases of the junction left unmatched. The CDR3 covers 14 residues. The germline gives CDR1 MNHNY, CDR2 SVGAGI (reference sequence).

This clone was counted once. The chain is built from TRBV25-1 and TRBJ2-6; 8 nucleotides align to TRBD2. Trimming at V came to 3 bases and at J to 0 bases, leaving 4 bases not matched to a gene. This CDR3 comprises 17 residues. Germline assignment: CDR1 MGHDK and CDR2 SYGVNS. The CDR3 coding sequence is TGTGCCAGCAGTGATTCGGGAGGGGGCTCTGGGGCCAACGTCCTGACTTTC. Translating gives CASSDSGGGSGANVLTF. Full variable domain (rest looked up from reference TRBV25-1 and TRBJ2-6): EADIYQTPRYLVIGTGKKITLECSQTMGHDKMYWYQQDPGMELHLIHYSYGVNSTEKGDLSSESTVSRIRTEHFPLTLESARPSHTSQYLCASSDSGGGSGANVLTFGAGSRLTVL.

The chain joins TRBV27 to TRBJ2-5; possible D gene TRBD2, 6 bases. V was cut by 5 bases and J by 3 bases, with 19 bases left in between. Germline CDR1 reads MNHEY; CDR2 reads SMNVEV (reference sequence). The CDR3 runs to 16 residues. CDR3 residues: CASSLSYLGREETQYF. The CDR3 DNA is TGTGCCAGCAGTCTCTCATATCTCGGGAGAGAAGAGACCCAGTACTTC.

The chain combines TRBV24-1 with TRBJ2-2; TRBD1 might be the D (5 bases). The CDR3 runs to 13 residues. Deletions cut 7 bases from V and 5 bases from J, with 10 bases between. Germline-derived CDR1 and CDR2 are KGHDR and SFDVKD. CDR3 residues: CATRTAQTGELFF. The CDR3 DNA reads TGTGCCACCAGGACAGCTCAAACCGGGGAGCTGTTTTTT.

V and J are TRBV4-2 and TRBJ2-6; maybe TRBD1 (8 bases). V lost 0 bases and J 2 bases, leaving 20 bases between the germline ends. The germline CDR1 and CDR2 sequences are LGHNA and YNFKEQ. This CDR3 is built from 20 residues. Here the CDR3 DNA reads TGTGCCAGCAGCCAAGAAGTCCCCGGACAGGGAGGGGCTGGGGCCAACGTCCTGACTTTC. Translating gives CASSQEVPGQGGAGANVLTF.

This clone was counted between two and nine times. V and J are TRBV5-1 and TRBJ1-1; weak D call: TRBD1 (6 bases). The CDR3 consists of 15 residues. The V and J ends lost 4 bases and 6 bases respectively, with 19 bases between them. CDR1 is SGHRS and CDR2 is YFSETQ in the germline V gene. The CDR3 region has the DNA TGCGCCAGCAGCACCGATGGGGGCGGGGGCCCTGAAGCTTTCTTT. Translated: CASSTDGGGGPEAFF.

V usage is TRBV27 and J usage is TRBJ2-7; D not certain. CDR3 length equals 13 residues. Per germline, CDR1 MNHEY and CDR2 SMNVEV (reference sequence). V lost 0 bases and J 3 bases, leaving 6 bases between the germline ends. Here the CDR3 DNA reads TGTGCCAGCAGTTTATCGGCCCTCTACGAGCAGTACTTC. This sequence encodes CASSLSALYEQYF.

V usage is TRBV19 and J usage is TRBJ1-1, with 9 bases fitting TRBD1. The CDR3 sequence is 14 residues long. V dropped 4 bases and J dropped 6; count of bases not matched to a gene: 6. Germline-derived CDR1 and CDR2 are LNHDA and SQIVND (reference sequence). DNA of the CDR3: TGTGCCAGTAGTACGGGACAGGGAGGCGCTGAAGCTTTCTTT. It is translated as CASSTGQGGAEAFF.

The chain combines TRBV19 with TRBJ2-7; D possibly corresponds to TRBD1 (5 bases). Germline V gene lookup returns CDR1 LNHDA and CDR2 SQIVND (reference sequence). V lost 6 bases and J 0 bases, leaving 12 bases between the germline ends. The CDR3 sequence is 14 residues long. CDR3 in amino acids: CASSPRVSSYEQYF. In DNA, the CDR3 is TGTGCCAGTAGCCCCAGGGTTAGCTCCTACGAGCAGTACTTC.